The clone carrying this T cell receptor beta chain has more than one count but fewer than ten. TCRdb's table, derived via immunoSEQ multiplex PCR, lists solely in-frame clones and lacks some. The repertoire has some 90,000 clones, less than 75% of them found once; the top ten carry around 24%. The data were obtained in a study of blood T cell repertoires in COVID-19. V lost 7 bases, J lost 4 bases, and 16 bases lay in between. Germline V gene lookup returns CDR1 SGHVS and CDR2 FQNEAQ. The CDR3 totals 14 residues. The sample consisted of peripheral blood. This receptor was obtained from a woman aged 60-70 years in a cohort sampled during active or convalescent COVID-19. The V and J genes are TRBV7-8 and TRBJ1-1, with unresolved D. The CDR3 DNA follows: TGTGCCAGCAACCTCGCGGGGTTTGGCACTGAAGCTTTCTTT. Encoded protein: CASNLAGFGTEAFF.